This T cell receptor (beta chain) was captured by sequencing in a study of blood T cell repertoires in COVID-19. Study in general: PBMCs, B-cell-depleted T cells, or T cells were the source of the cDNA or gDNA that made up the material.

CDR1 is SGHDT and CDR2 is YYEEEE in the germline V gene. CDR3 length: 15 amino acids. Trimming removed 3 bases at V and 6 bases at J, with 18 bases between. In the authors' workflow: Reference gene primer amplification gave estimated nucleated cell counts. Generated by immunoSEQ multiplex PCR, the TCRdb table keeps only in-frame clones and is missing some. V, J and clone size derive from that table, while D and trimming were established from the DNA sequence. The sample has a few hundred thousand clones; around 90% are singletons. The clonotype originates from a man aged 35-49 years with acute or convalescent COVID-19. Specimen: peripheral blood. The rearrangement links TRBV5-6 to TRBJ1-2; the D is unclear. CDR3 sequence reads: CASSSASGLSDGYTF. The CDR3 region has the DNA TGTGCCAGCAGCTCGGCGTCGGGGTTGAGTGATGGCTACACCTTC.